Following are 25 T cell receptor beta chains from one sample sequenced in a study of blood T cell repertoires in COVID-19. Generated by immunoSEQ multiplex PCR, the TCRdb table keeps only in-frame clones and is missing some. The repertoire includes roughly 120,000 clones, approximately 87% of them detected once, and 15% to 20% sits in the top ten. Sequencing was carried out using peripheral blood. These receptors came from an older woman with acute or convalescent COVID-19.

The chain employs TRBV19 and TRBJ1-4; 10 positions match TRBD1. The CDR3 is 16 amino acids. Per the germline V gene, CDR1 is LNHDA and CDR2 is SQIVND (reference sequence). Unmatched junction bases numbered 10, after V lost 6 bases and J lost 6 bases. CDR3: CASRTGTGAPDEKLFF. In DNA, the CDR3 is TGTGCCAGTAGGACAGGGACAGGGGCCCCCGATGAAAAACTGTTTTTT.

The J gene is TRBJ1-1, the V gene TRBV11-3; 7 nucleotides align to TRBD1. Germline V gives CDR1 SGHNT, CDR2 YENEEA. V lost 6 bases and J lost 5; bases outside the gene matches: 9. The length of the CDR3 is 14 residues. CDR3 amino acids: CASSPAGGQTEAFF. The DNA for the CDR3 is TGTGCCAGCAGTCCGGCGGGGGGACAGACTGAAGCTTTCTTT.

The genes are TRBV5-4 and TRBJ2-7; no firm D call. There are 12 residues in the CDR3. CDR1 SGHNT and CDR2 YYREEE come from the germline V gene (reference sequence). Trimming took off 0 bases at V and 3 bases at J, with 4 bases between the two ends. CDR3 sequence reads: CASSLDGYEQYF. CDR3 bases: TGTGCCAGCAGCTTGGACGGCTACGAGCAGTACTTC. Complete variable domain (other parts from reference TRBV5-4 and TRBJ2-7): ETGVTQSPTHLIKTRGQQVTLRCSSQSGHNTVSWYQQALGQGPQFIFQYYREEENGRGNFPPRFSGLQFPNYSSELNVNALELDDSALYLCASSLDGYEQYFGPGTRLTVT.

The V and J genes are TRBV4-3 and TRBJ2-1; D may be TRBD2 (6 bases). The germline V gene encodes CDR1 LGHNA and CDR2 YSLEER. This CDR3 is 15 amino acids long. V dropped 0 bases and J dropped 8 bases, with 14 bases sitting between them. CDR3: CASSQEGTERDEQFF. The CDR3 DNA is TGCGCCAGCAGCCAAGAGGGTACAGAGCGGGATGAGCAGTTCTTC.

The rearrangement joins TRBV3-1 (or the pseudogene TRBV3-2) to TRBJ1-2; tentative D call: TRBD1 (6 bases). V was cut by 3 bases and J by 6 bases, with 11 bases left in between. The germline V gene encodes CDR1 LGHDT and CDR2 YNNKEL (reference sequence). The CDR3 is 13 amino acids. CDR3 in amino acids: CASSQTGLDGYTF. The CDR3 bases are TGTGCCAGCAGCCAGACAGGTCTCGATGGCTACACCTTC.

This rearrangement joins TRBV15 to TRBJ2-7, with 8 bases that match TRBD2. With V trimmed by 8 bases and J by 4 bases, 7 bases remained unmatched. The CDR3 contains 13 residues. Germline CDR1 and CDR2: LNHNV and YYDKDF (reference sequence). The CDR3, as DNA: TGTGCCACCGATTCCGGGACTAGTTACGAGCAGTACTTC. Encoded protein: CATDSGTSYEQYF. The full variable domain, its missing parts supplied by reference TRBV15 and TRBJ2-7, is DAMVIQNPRYQVTQFGKPVTLSCSQTLNHNVMYWYQQKSSQAPKLLFHYYDKDFNNEADTPDNFQSRRPNTSFCFLDIRSPGLGDTAMYLCATDSGTSYEQYFGPGTRLTVT.

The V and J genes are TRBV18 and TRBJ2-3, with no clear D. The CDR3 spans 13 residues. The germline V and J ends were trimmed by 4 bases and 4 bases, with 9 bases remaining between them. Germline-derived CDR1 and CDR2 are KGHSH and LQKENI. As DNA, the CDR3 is TGTGCCAGCTCACAAACAGAATCAGATACGCAGTATTTT. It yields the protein CASSQTESDTQYF.

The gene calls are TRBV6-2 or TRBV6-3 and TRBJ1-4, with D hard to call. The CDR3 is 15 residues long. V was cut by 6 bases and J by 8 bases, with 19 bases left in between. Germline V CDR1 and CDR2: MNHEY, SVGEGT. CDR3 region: CASSQPWTAVEKLFF. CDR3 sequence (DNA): TGTGCCAGCAGCCAACCATGGACTGCGGTCGAAAAACTGTTTTTT.

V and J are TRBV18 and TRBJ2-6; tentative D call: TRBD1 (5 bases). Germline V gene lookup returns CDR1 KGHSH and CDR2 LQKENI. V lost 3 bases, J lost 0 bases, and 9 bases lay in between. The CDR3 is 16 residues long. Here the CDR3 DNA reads TGTGCCAGCTCACCCGACAGCGCCTCTGGGGCCAACGTCCTGACTTTC. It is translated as CASSPDSASGANVLTF.

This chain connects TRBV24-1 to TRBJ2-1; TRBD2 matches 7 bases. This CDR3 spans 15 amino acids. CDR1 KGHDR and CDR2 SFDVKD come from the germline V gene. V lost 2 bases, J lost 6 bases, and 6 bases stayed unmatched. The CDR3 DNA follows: TGTGCCACCAGTGATTACGGGGCGGGGGTCAATGAGCAGTTCTTC. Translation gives CATSDYGAGVNEQFF.

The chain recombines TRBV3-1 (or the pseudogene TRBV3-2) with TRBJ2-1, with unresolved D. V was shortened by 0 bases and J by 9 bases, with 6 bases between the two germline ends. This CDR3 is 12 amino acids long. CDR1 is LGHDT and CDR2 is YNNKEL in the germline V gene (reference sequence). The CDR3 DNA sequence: TGTGCCAGCAGCCAAGAATACGGTGAGCAGTTCTTC. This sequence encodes CASSQEYGEQFF.

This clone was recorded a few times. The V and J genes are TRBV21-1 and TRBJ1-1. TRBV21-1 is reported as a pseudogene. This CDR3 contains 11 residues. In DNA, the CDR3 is TGTGCCAGCAGCGCGGGGTCTGAAGCTTTCTTT. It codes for CASSAGSEAFF.

CDR3 protein: CASSPGLAGVNEQFF. As DNA, the CDR3 is TGTGCCAGCAGTCCTGGACTAGCGGGGGTGAATGAGCAGTTCTTC. This chain uses TRBV7-9 with TRBJ2-1, with 13 bases aligning to TRBD2. J was trimmed by 7 bases and V by 6 bases; bases with no gene match: 6. Germline loops: CDR1 SEHNR, CDR2 FQNEAQ (reference sequence). CDR3 size: 15 residues. The variable domain in full, completed from reference TRBV7-9 and TRBJ2-1, reads DTGVSQNPRHKITKRGQNVTFRCDPISEHNRLYWYRQTLGQGPEFLTYFQNEAQLEKSRLLSDRFSAERPKGSFSTLEIQRTEQGDSAMYLCASSPGLAGVNEQFFGPGTRLTVL.

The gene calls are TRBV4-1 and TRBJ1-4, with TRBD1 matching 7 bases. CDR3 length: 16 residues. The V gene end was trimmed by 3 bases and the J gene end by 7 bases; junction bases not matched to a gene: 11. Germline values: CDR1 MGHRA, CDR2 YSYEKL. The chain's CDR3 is CASSQATGRRGEKLFF. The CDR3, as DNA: TGCGCCAGCAGCCAGGCGACAGGGAGACGAGGTGAAAAACTGTTTTTT.

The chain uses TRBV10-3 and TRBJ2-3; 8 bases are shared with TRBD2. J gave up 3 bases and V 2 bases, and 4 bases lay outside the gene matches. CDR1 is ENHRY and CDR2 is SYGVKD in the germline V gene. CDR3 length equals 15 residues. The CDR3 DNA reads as TGTGCCATCAGTGAGCCTCGACTAGCGACAGATACGCAGTATTTT. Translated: CAISEPRLATDTQYF.

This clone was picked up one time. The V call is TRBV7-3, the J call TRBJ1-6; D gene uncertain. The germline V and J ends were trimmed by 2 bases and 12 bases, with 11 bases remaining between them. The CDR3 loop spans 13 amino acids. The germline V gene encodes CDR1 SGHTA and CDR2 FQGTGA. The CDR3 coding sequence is TGTGCCAGCAGCTTATCGGCGGATCGACCCCTCCACTTT. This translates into CASSLSADRPLHF. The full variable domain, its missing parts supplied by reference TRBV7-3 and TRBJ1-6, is GAGVSQTPSNKVTEKGKYVELRCDPISGHTALYWYRQSLGQGPEFLIYFQGTGAADDSGLPNDRFFAVRPEGSVSTLKIQRTERGDSAVYLCASSLSADRPLHFGNGTRLTVT.

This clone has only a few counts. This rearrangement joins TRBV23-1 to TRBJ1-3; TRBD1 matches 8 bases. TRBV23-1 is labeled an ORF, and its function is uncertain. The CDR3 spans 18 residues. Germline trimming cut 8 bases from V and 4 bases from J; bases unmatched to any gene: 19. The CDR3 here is CASGTGLPSILSGNTIYF. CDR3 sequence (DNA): TGCGCCAGCGGGACAGGACTCCCGTCGATATTGTCCGGAAACACCATATATTTT.

The CDR3 loop reads CASSLDGLTNEKLFF. For the CDR3, the DNA is TGTGCCAGCAGTTTAGACGGACTAACTAATGAAAAACTGTTTTTT. The chain recombines TRBV27 with TRBJ1-4; unclear D gene. V lost 2 bases and J 1 base, leaving 8 bases between the germline ends. Germline V gene sequence: CDR1 MNHEY, CDR2 SMNVEV (reference sequence). The length of the CDR3 is 15 residues.

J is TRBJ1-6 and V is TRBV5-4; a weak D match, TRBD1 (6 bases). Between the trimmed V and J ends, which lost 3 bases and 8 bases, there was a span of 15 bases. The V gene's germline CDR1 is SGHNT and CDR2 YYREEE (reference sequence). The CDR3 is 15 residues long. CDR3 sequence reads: CASSSNDRLDSPLHF. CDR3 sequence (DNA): TGTGCCAGCAGCTCAAACGACAGGCTAGATTCACCCCTCCACTTT.

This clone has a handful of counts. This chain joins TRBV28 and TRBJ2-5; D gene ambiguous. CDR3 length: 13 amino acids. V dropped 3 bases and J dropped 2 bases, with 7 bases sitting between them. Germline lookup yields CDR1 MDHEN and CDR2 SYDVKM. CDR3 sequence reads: CASSFRPQETQYF. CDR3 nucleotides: TGTGCCAGCAGTTTTCGTCCGCAAGAGACCCAGTACTTC.

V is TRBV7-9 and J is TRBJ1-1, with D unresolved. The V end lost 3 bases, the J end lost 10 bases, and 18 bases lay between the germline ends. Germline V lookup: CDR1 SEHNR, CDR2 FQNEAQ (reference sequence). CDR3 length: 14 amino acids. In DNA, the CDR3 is TGTGCCAGCAGCTTGGGTGGCGGGTTCCCAGTAGCTTTCTTT. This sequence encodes CASSLGGGFPVAFF.

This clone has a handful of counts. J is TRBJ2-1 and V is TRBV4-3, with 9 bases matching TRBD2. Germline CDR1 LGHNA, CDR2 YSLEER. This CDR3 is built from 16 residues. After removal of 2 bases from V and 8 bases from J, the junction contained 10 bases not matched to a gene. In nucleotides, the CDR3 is TGCGCCAGCAGCCAACACCGGGCGGGAGGGGGCTATGAGCAGTTCTTC. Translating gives CASSQHRAGGGYEQFF.

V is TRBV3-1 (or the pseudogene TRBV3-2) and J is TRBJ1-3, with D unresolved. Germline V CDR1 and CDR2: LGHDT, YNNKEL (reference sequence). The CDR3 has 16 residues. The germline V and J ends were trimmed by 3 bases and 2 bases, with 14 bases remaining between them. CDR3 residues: CASSQFLSGTGNTIYF. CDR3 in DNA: TGTGCCAGCAGCCAGTTCCTTTCGGGGACTGGAAACACCATATATTTT.

This chain's CDR3 is CSVFSDRVGEAFF. The DNA for the CDR3 is TGCAGCGTTTTTTCGGACAGGGTCGGTGAAGCTTTCTTT. The chain carries TRBV29-1 and TRBJ1-1; 8 bases are a match to TRBD1. There are 13 residues in the CDR3. With 5 bases clipped from V and 7 bases from J, the junction kept 9 bases outside the gene matches. Germline V CDR1 and CDR2: SQVTM, ANQGSEA.

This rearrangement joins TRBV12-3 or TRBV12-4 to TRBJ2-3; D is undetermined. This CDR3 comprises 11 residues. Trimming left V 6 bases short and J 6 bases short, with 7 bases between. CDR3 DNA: TGTGCCAGCAGCTCTAGGGATACGCAGTATTTT. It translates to CASSSRDTQYF.